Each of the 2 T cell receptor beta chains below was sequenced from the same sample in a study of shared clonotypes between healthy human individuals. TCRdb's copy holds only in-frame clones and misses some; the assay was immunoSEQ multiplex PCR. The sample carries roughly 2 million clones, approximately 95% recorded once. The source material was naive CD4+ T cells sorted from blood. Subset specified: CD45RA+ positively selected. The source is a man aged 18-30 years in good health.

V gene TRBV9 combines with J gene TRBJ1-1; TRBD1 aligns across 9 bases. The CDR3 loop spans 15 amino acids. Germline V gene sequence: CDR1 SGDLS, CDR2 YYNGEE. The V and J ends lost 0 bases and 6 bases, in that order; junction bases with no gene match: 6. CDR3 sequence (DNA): TGTGCCAGCAGCGTAGATAGGACAGGGGTCGCTGAAGCTTTCTTT. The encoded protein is CASSVDRTGVAEAFF.

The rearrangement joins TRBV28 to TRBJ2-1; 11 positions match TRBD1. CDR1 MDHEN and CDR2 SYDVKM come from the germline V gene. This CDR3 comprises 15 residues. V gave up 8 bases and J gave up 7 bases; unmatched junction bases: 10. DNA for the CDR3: TGTGCCAGCGGTTCCCCAGGGACAGGGGGGAATGAGCAGTTCTTC. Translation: CASGSPGTGGNEQFF.